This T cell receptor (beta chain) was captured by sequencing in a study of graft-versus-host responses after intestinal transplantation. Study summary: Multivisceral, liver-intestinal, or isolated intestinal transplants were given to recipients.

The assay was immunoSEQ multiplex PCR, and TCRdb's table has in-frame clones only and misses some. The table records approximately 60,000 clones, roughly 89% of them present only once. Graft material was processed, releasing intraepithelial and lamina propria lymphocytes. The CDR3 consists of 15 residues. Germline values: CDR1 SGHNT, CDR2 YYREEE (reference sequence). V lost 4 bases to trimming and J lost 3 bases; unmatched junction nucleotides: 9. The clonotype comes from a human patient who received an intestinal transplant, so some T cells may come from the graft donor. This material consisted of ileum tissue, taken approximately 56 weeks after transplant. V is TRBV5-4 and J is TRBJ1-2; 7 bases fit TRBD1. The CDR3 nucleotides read TGTGCCAGCAGCCGTCAAGGGGGCATTTACTATGGCTACACCTTC. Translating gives CASSRQGGIYYGYTF.